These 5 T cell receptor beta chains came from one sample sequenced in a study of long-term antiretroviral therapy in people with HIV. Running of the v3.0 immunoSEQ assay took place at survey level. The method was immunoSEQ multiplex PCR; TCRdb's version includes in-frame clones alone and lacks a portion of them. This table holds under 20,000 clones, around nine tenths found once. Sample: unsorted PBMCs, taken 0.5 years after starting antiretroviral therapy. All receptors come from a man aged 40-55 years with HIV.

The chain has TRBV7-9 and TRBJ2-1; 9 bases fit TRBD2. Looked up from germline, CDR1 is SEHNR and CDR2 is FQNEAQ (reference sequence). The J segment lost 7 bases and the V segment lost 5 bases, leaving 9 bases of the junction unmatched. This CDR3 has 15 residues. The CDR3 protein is CASSHLGTSSNEQFF. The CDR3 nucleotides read TGTGCCAGCAGCCACCTCGGGACTAGCAGTAATGAGCAGTTCTTC.

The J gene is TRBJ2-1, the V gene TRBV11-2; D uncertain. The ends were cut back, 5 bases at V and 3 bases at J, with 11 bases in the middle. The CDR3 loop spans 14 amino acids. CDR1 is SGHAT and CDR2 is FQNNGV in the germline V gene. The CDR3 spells CASSPTNSYNEQFF. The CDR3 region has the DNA TGTGCCAGCAGCCCAACCAACAGCTACAATGAGCAGTTCTTC. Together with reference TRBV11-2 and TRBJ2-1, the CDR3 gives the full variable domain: EAGVAQSPRYKIIEKRQSVAFWCNPISGHATLYWYQQILGQGPKLLIQFQNNGVVDDSQLPKDRFSAERLKGVDSTLKIQPAKLEDSAVYLCASSPTNSYNEQFFGPGTRLTVL.

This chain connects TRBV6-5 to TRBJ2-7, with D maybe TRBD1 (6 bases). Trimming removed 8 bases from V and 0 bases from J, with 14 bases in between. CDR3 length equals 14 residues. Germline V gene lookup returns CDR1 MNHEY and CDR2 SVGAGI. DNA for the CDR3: TGTGCCAGCGCTAGGGGACAACTCTCCTACGAGCAGTACTTC. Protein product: CASARGQLSYEQYF.

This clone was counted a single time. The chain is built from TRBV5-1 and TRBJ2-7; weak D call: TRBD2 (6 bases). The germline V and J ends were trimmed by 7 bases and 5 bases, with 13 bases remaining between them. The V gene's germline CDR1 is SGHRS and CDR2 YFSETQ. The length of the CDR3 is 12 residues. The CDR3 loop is CASGGLEDEQYF. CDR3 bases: TGCGCCAGCGGAGGGTTGGAGGACGAGCAGTACTTC.

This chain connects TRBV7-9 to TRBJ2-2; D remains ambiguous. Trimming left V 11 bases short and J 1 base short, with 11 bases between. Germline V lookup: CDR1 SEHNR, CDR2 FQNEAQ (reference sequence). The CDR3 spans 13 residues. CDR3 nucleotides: TGTGCCCTTAGGAGCATGAACACCGGGGAGCTGTTTTTT. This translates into CALRSMNTGELFF.